Presented here are 25 T cell receptor beta chains from one specimen sequenced in a study of PD-1 blockade in classical Hodgkin lymphoma. Data came from immunoSEQ multiplex PCR; TCRdb stores just in-frame clones and leaves some out. The data contain 25,000 to 35,000 clones, approximately 80% of them seen just once; the ten biggest clones take up about 0.59%. The time point: cycle 4 day 1 (C4D1), after 6 weeks of nivolumab. Every patient experienced relapse after autologous stem cell transplantation, and brentuximab vedotin exposure varied. Magnetic negative selection served to purify CD4+ T cells out of PBMCs that had been thawed. The starting material was CD4+ T cells from blood, obtained before the fourth cycle of nivolumab. All receptors derive from a human donor with classical Hodgkin lymphoma.

The V call is TRBV5-1, the J call TRBJ2-2, with 11 bases matching TRBD1. The CDR3 has 15 residues. The ends lost 4 bases at V and 3 bases at J; junction bases unmatched: 2. CDR1 and CDR2 (germline): SGHRS, YFSETQ. This CDR3 reads CASSGTGGDTGELFF. In nucleotides, the CDR3 is TGCGCCAGCAGCGGGACAGGGGGTGACACCGGGGAGCTGTTTTTT.

The chain is built from TRBV5-1 and TRBJ1-3, with 7 positions matching TRBD1. After removal of 4 bases from V and 4 bases from J, the junction contained 8 bases not matched to a gene. Germline V CDR1 and CDR2: SGHRS, YFSETQ. The CDR3 runs to 15 residues. The CDR3 sequence is CASSQTGQKGNTIYF. The CDR3 nucleotides are TGCGCCAGCAGCCAGACGGGACAGAAAGGAAACACCATATATTTT.

The rearrangement links TRBV27 to TRBJ2-5; TRBD2 matches at 8 bases. Germline-derived CDR1 and CDR2 are MNHEY and SMNVEV (reference sequence). After removal of 4 bases from V and 7 bases from J, the junction contained 8 bases not matched to a gene. The CDR3 contains 14 residues. The CDR3 loop is CASSSGLVVGTQYF. The CDR3 DNA is TGTGCCAGCAGTTCGGGACTAGTAGTTGGGACCCAGTACTTC.

This clone is a singleton in its sample. The V and J genes are TRBV5-1 and TRBJ2-1, with D uncertain. Germline V gene lookup returns CDR1 SGHRS and CDR2 YFSETQ. This CDR3 is 13 amino acids long. V shed 3 bases and J shed 3 bases, with 7 bases lying between them. The CDR3 region has the DNA TGCGCCAGCAGCTACCAATACTACAATGAGCAGTTCTTC. Amino acid sequence: CASSYQYYNEQFF.

The chain couples TRBV7-8 to TRBJ1-3, with unresolved D. Trimming left V 8 bases short and J 0 bases short, with 5 bases between. CDR1 SGHVS and CDR2 FQNEAQ come from the germline V gene. The CDR3 loop spans 12 amino acids. The CDR3 region has the DNA TGTGCCAGCGTTTCCTCTGGAAACACCATATATTTT. Translating it yields CASVSSGNTIYF.

The CDR3 protein is CSVELFTDTQYF. CDR3 nucleotides: TGCAGCGTTGAACTGTTCACAGATACGCAGTATTTT. The V and J genes are TRBV29-1 and TRBJ2-3; D not certain. The CDR3 spans 12 residues. V shed 2 bases and J shed 2 bases, with 5 bases lying between them. Germline V lookup: CDR1 SQVTM, CDR2 ANQGSEA.

The chain links TRBV19 to TRBJ2-1; perhaps D is TRBD1 or TRBD2 (5 bases each). In germline, CDR1 is LNHDA, CDR2 SQIVND (reference sequence). V was shortened by 7 bases and J by 6 bases, with 16 bases between the two germline ends. The CDR3 is 14 amino acids. CDR3 region: CASKPGPRGNEQFF. The CDR3, as DNA: TGTGCCAGTAAACCGGGACCGAGGGGCAATGAGCAGTTCTTC. Full variable domain (remainder filled in from reference TRBV19 and TRBJ2-1): DGGITQSPKYLFRKEGQNVTLSCEQNLNHDAMYWYRQDPGQGLRLIYYSQIVNDFQKGDIAEGYSVSREKKESFPLTVTSAQKNPTAFYLCASKPGPRGNEQFFGPGTRLTVL.

This clone was detected once. The J gene is TRBJ1-2, the V gene TRBV5-1; D remains unclear. Trimming took 1 base from V and 5 from J, leaving 9 bases between them. This CDR3 has 13 residues. The V gene's germline CDR1 is SGHRS and CDR2 YFSETQ. The CDR3 DNA follows: TGCGCCAGCAGCTTGCGAGGTGATTATGGCTACACCTTC. Protein: CASSLRGDYGYTF.

For the CDR3, the DNA is TGCGCCAGCAGCGTTGGACAGGGTGGTTCCGAGCAGTACTTC. Amino acids: CASSVGQGGSEQYF. The rearrangement uses TRBV5-1 and TRBJ2-7, with 8 bases aligning to TRBD1. Looked up from germline, CDR1 is SGHRS and CDR2 is YFSETQ. Trimming cost V 4 bases and J 6 bases; bases outside gene matches: 9. The CDR3 totals 14 residues.

The chain employs TRBV5-1 and TRBJ2-5; 8 nucleotides line up with TRBD2. Germline CDR1 is SGHRS and CDR2 is YFSETQ. The junction had 1 base not matched to a gene; V was cut back by 2 bases and J by 1 base. The CDR3 totals 14 residues. Here the CDR3 reads CASSFGGAQETQYF. CDR3 DNA sequence: TGCGCCAGCAGCTTCGGGGGGGCCCAAGAGACCCAGTACTTC.

The chain links TRBV7-2 to TRBJ2-3; D is unclear. V shed 5 bases and J shed 2 bases, with 8 bases lying between them. The germline CDR1 and CDR2 sequences are SGHTA and FQGNSA. This CDR3 has 13 amino acids. The CDR3 bases are TGTGCCAGCAGCCGGGCATACACAGATACGCAGTATTTT. Translating it yields CASSRAYTDTQYF.

The chain uses TRBV6-6 and TRBJ1-5; 8 nucleotides align to TRBD1. V gave up 5 bases and J gave up 6 bases; unmatched junction bases: 12. Germline assignment: CDR1 MNHNY and CDR2 SVGAGI (reference sequence). CDR3 length equals 16 residues. This CDR3 is CASSTRTGRVSQPQHF. The CDR3 nucleotides read TGTGCCAGCAGTACGAGGACAGGGAGAGTTAGTCAGCCCCAGCATTTT.

There are a few counts of this clone. This CDR3 is CASGTGLLETQYF. CDR3 DNA sequence: TGTGCCAGCGGAACAGGGCTCCTTGAGACCCAGTACTTC. The chain uses TRBV2 and TRBJ2-5, with D perhaps matching TRBD1 (6 bases). The CDR3 is made up of 13 amino acids. CDR1 is SNHLY, CDR2 FYNNEI, per germline. Trimming took 8 bases from V and 5 from J, leaving 15 bases between them.

This chain uses TRBV6-5 with TRBJ1-6; a possible D gene is TRBD1 (6 bases). Deletions cut 6 bases from V and 14 bases from J, with 17 bases between. CDR1 is MNHEY and CDR2 is SVGAGI in the germline V gene. This CDR3 is 13 amino acids long. This chain's CDR3 is CASSDPYRVALHF. The DNA of the CDR3 is TGTGCCAGCAGCGACCCCTACAGGGTGGCCCTCCACTTT.

The chain has TRBV5-1 and TRBJ2-3; D is possibly TRBD2 (6 bases). The V end lost 5 bases, the J end lost 0 bases, and 10 bases lay between the germline ends. Germline CDR1 and CDR2: SGHRS and YFSETQ. The CDR3 runs to 14 residues. This CDR3 reads CASRPGTSTDTQYF. The CDR3 DNA reads TGCGCCAGCAGACCCGGGACTAGCACAGATACGCAGTATTTT.

The chain combines TRBV2 with TRBJ1-5; unclear D gene. The CDR3 is 15 amino acids. Trimming shortened V by 1 base and J by 0 bases, and 7 bases separated the two germline ends. Germline CDR1 SNHLY, CDR2 FYNNEI. Written as DNA, the CDR3 is TGTGCCAGCAGTGAAGGAGTTTATAGCAATCAGCCCCAGCATTTT. Translating gives CASSEGVYSNQPQHF.

In nucleotides, the CDR3 is TGCGCCAGCAGCTGGGACAGCTCGGGGGTGCGCACTGAAGCTTTCTTT. Translating gives CASSWDSSGVRTEAFF. The chain carries TRBV5-1 and TRBJ1-1, with 7 bases fitting TRBD1. The CDR3 loop spans 16 amino acids. V was clipped by 3 bases and J by 4 bases; unmatched bases: 12. The V gene's germline CDR1 is SGHRS and CDR2 YFSETQ.

V gene TRBV10-1 combines with J gene TRBJ2-2, with TRBD2 as a possible D gene (6 bases). The germline CDR1 and CDR2 sequences are WNHNN and SYGVQD (reference sequence). V lost 7 bases and J 1 base, leaving 10 bases between the germline ends. The CDR3 runs 14 residues. CDR3 in DNA: TGCGCCAGCAAGCTAGCGCAGAACACCGGGGAGCTGTTTTTT. This codes for CASKLAQNTGELFF.

This clone was seen once. The chain joins TRBV27 to TRBJ2-7, with TRBD1 matching over 10 bases. CDR1 is MNHEY, CDR2 SMNVEV, per germline (reference sequence). Trimming removed 6 bases from V and 2 bases from J; junction bases left unmatched: 10. This CDR3 spans 16 amino acids. CDR3 coding DNA: TGTGCCAGCAGCCCCCTCGGGGACAGGGGTGCCTACGAGCAGTACTTC. It yields the protein CASSPLGDRGAYEQYF.

The V and J genes are TRBV28 and TRBJ2-2; D is unresolved. The length of the CDR3 is 11 residues. Germline V lookup: CDR1 MDHEN, CDR2 SYDVKM. Trimming stripped 6 bases from V and 2 bases from J, with 1 base between. The CDR3 DNA sequence: TGTGCCAGCAGCAACACCGGGGAGCTGTTTTTT. Protein product: CASSNTGELFF.

The chain employs TRBV5-1 and TRBJ1-5, with 7 positions matching TRBD1. Per germline, CDR1 SGHRS and CDR2 YFSETQ. V dropped 4 bases and J dropped 4; count of bases not matched to a gene: 5. The CDR3 spans 14 residues. CDR3 nucleotides: TGCGCCAGCAGCCCCGGGACAGCTAATCAGCCCCAGCATTTT. Translated: CASSPGTANQPQHF.

The chain recombines TRBV5-1 with TRBJ2-3; no firm D call. Germline CDR1 is SGHRS and CDR2 is YFSETQ. This CDR3 comprises 15 residues. V lost 4 bases to trimming and J lost 4 bases, with 16 bases between them. CDR3 residues: CASSRTGLLADTQYF. CDR3 nucleotides: TGCGCCAGCAGCAGGACGGGTCTCTTGGCAGATACGCAGTATTTT.

This sequence joins TRBV21-1 and TRBJ1-2; the table's D gene call, TRBD1, was not cross checked with the DNA. TRBV21-1 is a pseudogene segment. The CDR3 length is 14 residues. CDR3 sequence (DNA): TGTGCCAGCAGCAAAACAGGGAACTGGAATGGCTACACCTTC. Its protein product is CASSKTGNWNGYTF.

This clone was seen once. The gene calls are TRBV11-2 and TRBJ2-1; a possible D gene is TRBD1 (6 bases). CDR3 length: 11 residues. With 8 bases removed from V and 12 bases from J, the gap between germline ends came to 14 bases. Germline loops: CDR1 SGHAT, CDR2 FQNNGV. In nucleotides, the CDR3 is TGTGCCAGCGGTTATGAGGGGGTGCAGTTCTTC. Its protein is CASGYEGVQFF. The whole variable domain, remainder taken from reference TRBV11-2 and TRBJ2-1, is EAGVAQSPRYKIIEKRQSVAFWCNPISGHATLYWYQQILGQGPKLLIQFQNNGVVDDSQLPKDRFSAERLKGVDSTLKIQPAKLEDSAVYLCASGYEGVQFFGPGTRLTVL.

This clone was observed a handful of times. The rearrangement joins TRBV7-9 to TRBJ1-3; 7 bases agree with TRBD1. The CDR3 extends over 14 amino acids. The junction had 4 bases not matched to a gene; V was cut back by 1 base and J by 7 bases. Germline CDR1 and CDR2: SEHNR and FQNEAQ (reference sequence). Here the CDR3 DNA reads TGTGCCAGCAGCTTAGGACAGGGCGGGAACACCATATATTTT. Residues: CASSLGQGGNTIYF. The full variable domain, in which reference TRBV7-9 and TRBJ1-3 provide the parts outside the CDR3, is DTGVSQNPRHKITKRGQNVTFRCDPISEHNRLYWYRQTLGQGPEFLTYFQNEAQLEKSRLLSDRFSAERPKGSFSTLEIQRTEQGDSAMYLCASSLGQGGNTIYFGEGSWLTVV.